This T cell receptor (beta chain) derives from a study of T cells in Graves' hyperthyroidism and ophthalmopathy. About the research overall: At the time of initial diagnosis and before any treatment, peripheral blood was collected.

RNA transcripts yielded amplified TCR beta CDR3 regions. Carried out on the TCR CDR3, a first-round RT-PCR used the HTBI primer set. TCRdb reprocessed the multiplex PCR reads with MiXCR, giving one entry per CDR3 protein. This sample has 700,000 to 850,000 distinct CDR3 sequences, with 30% to 40% found just once. Trimming pared 4 bases from V and 7 bases from J, leaving 7 bases between. The CDR3 spans 11 residues. CDR1 and CDR2 (germline): ENHRY, SYGVKD. Study findings and constraints: Progression to ophthalmopathy was predicted a median of roughly 6.8 months early.

As concerns this clonotype: Its antigen is as yet unknown.

Newly diagnosed hyperthyroidism, duration under 2 months, in patients aged 18 to 65. Uncontrolled infection, other autoimmune disease, pregnancy or lactation disqualified patients from enrolment. Sequencing input: blood. The clonotype comes from a woman in her forties with Graves' hyperthyroidism. This sequence joins TRBV10-3 and TRBJ1-1, with D perhaps matching TRBD1 (5 bases). CDR3 DNA sequence: TGTGCCATCAGTGGCAGGGATGAAGCTTTCTTT. The encoded protein is CAISGRDEAFF.